This T cell receptor (beta chain) stems from a study of radiotherapy plus CTLA-4 blockade in lung cancer. Overall study findings and caveats: Following radiotherapy plus ipilimumab, tumor-derived TCR clones expanded in the blood.

This clone occurred once. Its antigen is not known. Assay used: immunoSEQ multiplex PCR; TCRdb lists only in-frame clones, some missing. The sample comprises about 90,000 clones, about four fifths of which are singletons, and roughly 14% rests with the top ten. The clonotype comes from a human donor with non-small cell lung cancer that progressed on radiotherapy plus ipilimumab. Here the sequenced sample was peripheral blood, taken from a patient treated with radiotherapy plus ipilimumab.

The DNA for the CDR3 is TGTGCCAGCAGCCCTGGGGTCTCGGCTGGCTACACCTTC. Encoded protein: CASSPGVSAGYTF. The J gene is TRBJ1-2, the V gene TRBV9; no reliable D call. The V end was cut by 4 bases, the J end by 7 bases, with 14 bases between. The CDR3 is 13 amino acids. Germline V gene sequence: CDR1 SGDLS, CDR2 YYNGEE.